This note documents a single T cell receptor (beta chain) sequence. Its cognate antigen has yet to be identified. One base away there is no much larger clone; base qualities are not given. On a MiSeq, deep resolution sequencing aimed for a depth between 1 in 1 million and 1 in 200,000 T cells, with each clonotype covered about 9.2x on average. The immunoSEQ hsTCRB Kit was used to generate the TCR beta libraries. The paper's processing steps were these. The data were analyzed with ImmunoSEQ Analyzer and ImmunoSEQ Data Assistant, and V, D and J gene assignments followed IMGT definitions. Clonality was computed as one minus normalized Shannon entropy of productive rearrangement frequencies, ranging from 0 to 1. Only overrepresented clonotypes making up at least 0.05% of the repertoire of each patient were included in the public clonotype analysis. Some 14 age-matched healthy donor repertoires from immuneACCESS served as clonality controls. Drawn from immuneACCESS, this table holds only the in-frame rearrangements with V and J called that TCRdb kept. Clones are partly lost; checked studies trace under half to an unresolved V gene and leave the rest unexplained. V and J calls and clone size are as listed in that table; D and trimming were resolved from the DNA. This sample comprises roughly 200,000 clones, around 70% of them detected only once. The top ten constitute approximately 6% of the sample.

Read against the paper, the sample's time point label means: roughly 12 months on ibrutinib. For TCR beta library preparation, about 2 micrograms of genomic DNA was extracted from cryopreserved PBMCs. Longitudinal blood samples from CLL patients receiving ibrutinib monotherapy were subjected to high-throughput TCR beta sequencing. The patients took part in an open-label, single-center phase 2 trial of ibrutinib monotherapy. The germline V gene encodes CDR1 MDHEN and CDR2 SYDVKM. CDR3 length: 15 amino acids, cysteine to phenylalanine. CDR3 DNA is the only sequence kept; it has 45 bases, read in frame from the first base. V is shortened by 2 bases, J by 6 bases, and the region joining them spans 14 bases. The data were taken from a study of cytotoxic CD8 clonotypes in ibrutinib-treated CLL (dated by TCRdb to the early 2020s). As for the study more broadly: In this cohort, approximately 14 patients were treatment-naive and ten to eleven were relapsed/refractory, while approximately 18 had unmutated IGHV. Partial responses were observed in roughly 25 patients and complete responses in 2; after a median follow-up of 68 months, remission was maintained in approximately 15 patients and progression was observed in roughly twelve. Response samples were obtained after a median of roughly eleven months of treatment, with a range of roughly 6 to 40 months. Samples averaged roughly 280,000 productive templates and 80,000 to 100,000 productive rearrangements. Of the roughly 79 people in the trial, roughly 27 had longitudinal samples available. Cryopreserved peripheral blood mononuclear cells were obtained prior to treatment, at the time of response, and at either disease progression or sustained remission. All remission and progressive disease samples were collected while patients were still receiving ibrutinib. Summary of the overall study and its limitations: Baseline clonality was found to be higher than that of age-matched healthy donors and was strongly correlated with circulating CD8+ T-cell counts. Sampling times were not matched between sustained-remission and progressing patients, and lymph node repertoires were not studied. Public clonotypes were rare and either shrank or stayed stable during treatment, and the rise in clonality at ibrutinib response reflected expansion of private clonotypes. At ibrutinib response clonality went up, during sustained remission it held steady, and at progression it dropped back toward baseline.

This chain joins TRBV28 to TRBJ1-5; TRBD1 is a possible D gene, resting on 6 matching bases. The clonotype was recovered from a human donor with chronic lymphocytic leukemia. The specimen comprised PBMCs, sampled after 12 months of ibrutinib treatment. The CDR3 protein sequence reads: CASSLTGGESQPQHF. The sequenced DNA is TGTGCCAGCAGTTTAACGGGGGGCGAGAGTCAGCCCCAGCATTTT.